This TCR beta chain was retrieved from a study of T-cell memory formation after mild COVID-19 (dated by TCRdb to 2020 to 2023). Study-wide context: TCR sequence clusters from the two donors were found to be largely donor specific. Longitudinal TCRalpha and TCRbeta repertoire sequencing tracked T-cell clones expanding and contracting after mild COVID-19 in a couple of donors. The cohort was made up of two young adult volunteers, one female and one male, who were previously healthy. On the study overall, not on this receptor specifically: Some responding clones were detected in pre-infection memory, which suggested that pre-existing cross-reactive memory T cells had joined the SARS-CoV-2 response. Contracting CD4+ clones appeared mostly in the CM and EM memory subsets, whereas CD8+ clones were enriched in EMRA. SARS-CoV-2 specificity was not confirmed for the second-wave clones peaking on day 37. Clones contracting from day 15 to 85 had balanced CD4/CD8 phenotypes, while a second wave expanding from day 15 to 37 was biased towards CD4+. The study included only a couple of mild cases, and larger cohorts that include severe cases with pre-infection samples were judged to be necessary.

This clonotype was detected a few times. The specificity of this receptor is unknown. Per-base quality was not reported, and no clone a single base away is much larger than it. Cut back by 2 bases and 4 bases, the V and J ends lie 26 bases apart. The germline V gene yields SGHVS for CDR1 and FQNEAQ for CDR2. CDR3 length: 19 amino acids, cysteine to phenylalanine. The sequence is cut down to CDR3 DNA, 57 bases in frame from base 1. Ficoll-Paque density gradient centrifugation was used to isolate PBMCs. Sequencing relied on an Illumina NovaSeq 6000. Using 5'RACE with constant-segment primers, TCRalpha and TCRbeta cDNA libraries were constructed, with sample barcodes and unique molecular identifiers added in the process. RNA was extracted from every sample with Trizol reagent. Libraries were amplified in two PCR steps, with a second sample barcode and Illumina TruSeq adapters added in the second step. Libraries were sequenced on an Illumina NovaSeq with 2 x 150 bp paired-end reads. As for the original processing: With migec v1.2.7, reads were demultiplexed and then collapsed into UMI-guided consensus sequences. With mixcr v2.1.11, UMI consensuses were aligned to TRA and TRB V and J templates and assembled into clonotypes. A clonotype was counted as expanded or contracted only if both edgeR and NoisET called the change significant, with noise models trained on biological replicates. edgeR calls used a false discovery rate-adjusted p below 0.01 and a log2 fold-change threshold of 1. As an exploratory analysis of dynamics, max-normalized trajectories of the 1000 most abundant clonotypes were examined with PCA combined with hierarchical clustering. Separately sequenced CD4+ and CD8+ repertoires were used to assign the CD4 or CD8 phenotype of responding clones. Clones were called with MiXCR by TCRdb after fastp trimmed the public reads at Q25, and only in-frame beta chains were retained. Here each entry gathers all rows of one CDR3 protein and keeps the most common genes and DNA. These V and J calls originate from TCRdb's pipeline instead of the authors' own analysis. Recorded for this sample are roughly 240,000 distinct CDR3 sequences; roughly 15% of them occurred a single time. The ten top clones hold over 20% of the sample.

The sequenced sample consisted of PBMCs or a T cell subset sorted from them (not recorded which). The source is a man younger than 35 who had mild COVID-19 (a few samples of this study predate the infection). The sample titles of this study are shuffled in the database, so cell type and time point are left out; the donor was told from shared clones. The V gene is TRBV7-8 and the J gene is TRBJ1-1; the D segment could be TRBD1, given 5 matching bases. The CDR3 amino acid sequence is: CASSLRHGGAARNSTEAFF. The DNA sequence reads TGTGCCAGCAGCTTACGGCACGGGGGAGCCGCCCGAAATTCCACTGAAGCTTTCTTT.